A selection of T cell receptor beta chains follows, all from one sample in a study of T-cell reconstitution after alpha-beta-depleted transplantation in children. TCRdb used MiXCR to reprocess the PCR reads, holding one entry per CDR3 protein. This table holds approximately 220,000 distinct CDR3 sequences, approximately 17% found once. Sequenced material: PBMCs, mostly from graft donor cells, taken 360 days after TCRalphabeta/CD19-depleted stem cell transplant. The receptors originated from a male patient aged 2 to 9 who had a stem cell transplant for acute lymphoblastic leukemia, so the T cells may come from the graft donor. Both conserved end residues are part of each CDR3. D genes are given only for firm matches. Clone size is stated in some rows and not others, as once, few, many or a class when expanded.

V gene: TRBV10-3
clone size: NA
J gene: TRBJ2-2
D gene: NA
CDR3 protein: CAISDTSRKNTGELFF
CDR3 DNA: TGTGCCATCAGTGATACTTCCAGGAAGAACACCGGGGAGCTGTTTTTT

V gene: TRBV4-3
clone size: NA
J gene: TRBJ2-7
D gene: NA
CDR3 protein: CASSQGIGILTGGSEQYF
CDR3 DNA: TGCGCCAGCAGCCAAGGCATCGGGATATTAACAGGAGGTAGCGAGCAGTACTTC

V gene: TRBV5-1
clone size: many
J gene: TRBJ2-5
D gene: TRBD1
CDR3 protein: CASSPRTGQETQYF
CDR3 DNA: TGCGCCAGCAGCCCCAGGACAGGACAAGAGACCCAGTACTTC

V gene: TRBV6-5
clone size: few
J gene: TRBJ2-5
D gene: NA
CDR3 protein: CASSSRVAQETQYF
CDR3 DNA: TGTGCCAGCAGTTCCAGGGTGGCCCAAGAGACCCAGTACTTC

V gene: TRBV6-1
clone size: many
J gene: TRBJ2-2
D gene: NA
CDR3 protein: CASTVGGRSGELFF
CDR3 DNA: TGTGCCAGCACCGTAGGGGGGCGGAGCGGGGAGCTGTTTTTT

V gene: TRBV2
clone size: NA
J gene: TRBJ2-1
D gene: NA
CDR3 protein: CASRLENGNNEQFF
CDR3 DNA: TGTGCCAGCAGACTCGAAAATGGGAACAATGAGCAGTTCTTC

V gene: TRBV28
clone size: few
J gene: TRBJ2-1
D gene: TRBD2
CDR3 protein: CASSIRLAGGYNEQFF
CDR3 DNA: TGTGCCAGCAGTATTAGACTAGCGGGGGGCTACAATGAGCAGTTCTTC

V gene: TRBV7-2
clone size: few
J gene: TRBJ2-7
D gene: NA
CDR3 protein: CASSFSFRVYEQYF
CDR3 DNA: TGTGCCAGCAGCTTCTCCTTCCGGGTCTACGAGCAGTACTTC

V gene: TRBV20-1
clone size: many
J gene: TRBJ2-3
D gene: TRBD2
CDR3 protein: CSARGLAGTYTQYF
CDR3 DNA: TGCAGTGCTAGGGGACTAGCGGGAACTTATACGCAGTATTTT

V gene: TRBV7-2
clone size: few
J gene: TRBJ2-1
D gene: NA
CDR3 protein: CASSLAKEQFF
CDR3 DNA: TGTGCCAGCAGCTTGGCGAAGGAGCAGTTCTTC

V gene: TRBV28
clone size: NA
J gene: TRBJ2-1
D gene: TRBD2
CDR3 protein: CASSPHLGLAGYNEQFF
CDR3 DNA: TGTGCCAGCAGCCCACATTTGGGACTAGCGGGGTACAATGAGCAGTTCTTC

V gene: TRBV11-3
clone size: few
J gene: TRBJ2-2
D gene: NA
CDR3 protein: CASSFRQSGELFF
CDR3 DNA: TGTGCCAGCAGCTTTAGACAGAGCGGGGAGCTGTTTTTT

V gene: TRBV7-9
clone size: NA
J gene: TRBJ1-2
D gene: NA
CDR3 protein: CASSLDAGSNGYTF
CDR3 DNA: TGTGCCAGCAGCTTAGACGCGGGAAGTAATGGCTACACCTTC

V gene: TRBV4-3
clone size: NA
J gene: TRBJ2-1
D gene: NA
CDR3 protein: CASSQPSRVVGTYNEQFF
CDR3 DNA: TGCGCCAGCAGCCAACCGAGTCGGGTAGTCGGGACCTACAATGAGCAGTTCTTC

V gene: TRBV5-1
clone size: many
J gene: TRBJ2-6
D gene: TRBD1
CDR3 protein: CAIIEDRVGSGANVLTF
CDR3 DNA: TGCGCCATCATTGAAGACAGGGTAGGCTCTGGGGCCAACGTCCTGACTTTC

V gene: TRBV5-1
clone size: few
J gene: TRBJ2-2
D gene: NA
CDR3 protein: CASSLSAKVNTGELFF
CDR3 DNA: TGCGCCAGCAGCTTGAGCGCAAAGGTGAACACCGGGGAGCTGTTTTTT

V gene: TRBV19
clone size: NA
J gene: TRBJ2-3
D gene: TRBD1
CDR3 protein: CASSIPETGGPDTQYF
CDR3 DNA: TGTGCCAGTAGTATTCCGGAGACAGGGGGCCCAGATACGCAGTATTTT

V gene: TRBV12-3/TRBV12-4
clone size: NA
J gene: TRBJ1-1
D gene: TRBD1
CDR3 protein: CASSLAPGQGTAFF
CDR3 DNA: TGTGCCAGCAGTTTAGCTCCGGGACAGGGGACGGCTTTCTTT

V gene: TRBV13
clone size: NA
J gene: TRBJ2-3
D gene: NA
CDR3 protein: CASSRTGTSTDTQYF
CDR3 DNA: TGTGCCAGCAGCCGTACCGGGACTAGCACAGATACGCAGTATTTT

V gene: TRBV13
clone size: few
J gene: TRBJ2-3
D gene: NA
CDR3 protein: CASSLGREHEIPPSTDTQYF
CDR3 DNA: TGTGCCAGCAGCTTAGGCCGAGAACACGAAATTCCGCCTAGCACAGATACGCAGTATTTT

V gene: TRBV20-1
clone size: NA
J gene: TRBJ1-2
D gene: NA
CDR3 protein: CSARVGGGPNYGYTF
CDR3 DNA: TGCAGTGCTAGAGTTGGTGGCGGGCCTAACTATGGCTACACCTTC

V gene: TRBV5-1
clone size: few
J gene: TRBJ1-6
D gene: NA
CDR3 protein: CASSAGTDVNGLHF
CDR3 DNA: TGCGCCAGCAGCGCGGGGACCGACGTTAATGGCCTCCACTTT

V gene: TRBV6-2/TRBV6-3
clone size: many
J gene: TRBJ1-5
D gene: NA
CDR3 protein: CASRSFAGNQPQHF
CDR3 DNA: TGTGCCAGCAGGTCCTTTGCAGGGAATCAGCCCCAGCATTTT

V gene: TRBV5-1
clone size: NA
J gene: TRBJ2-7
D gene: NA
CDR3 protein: CASSAYVVSPTRTYEQYF
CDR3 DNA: TGCGCCAGCAGCGCTTATGTCGTAAGCCCGACGAGGACCTACGAGCAGTACTTC

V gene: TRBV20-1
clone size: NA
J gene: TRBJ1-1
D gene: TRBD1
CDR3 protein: CSARVPTGGWWGLDTEAFF
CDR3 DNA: TGCAGTGCTAGAGTCCCGACAGGGGGCTGGTGGGGATTGGACACTGAAGCTTTCTTT

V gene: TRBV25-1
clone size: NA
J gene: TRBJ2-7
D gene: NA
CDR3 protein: CASRGDYLYEQYF
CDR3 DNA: TGTGCCTCCCGAGGAGACTACCTCTACGAGCAGTACTTC

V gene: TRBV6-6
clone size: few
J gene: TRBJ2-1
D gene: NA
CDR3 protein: CASSPGTAEQFF
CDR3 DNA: TGTGCCAGCAGTCCGGGGACGGCAGAGCAGTTCTTC

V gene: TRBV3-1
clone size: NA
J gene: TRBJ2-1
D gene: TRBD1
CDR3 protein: CASSQGGTGGRGEQFF
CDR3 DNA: TGTGCCAGCAGCCAAGGGGGGACAGGGGGACGTGGTGAGCAGTTCTTC

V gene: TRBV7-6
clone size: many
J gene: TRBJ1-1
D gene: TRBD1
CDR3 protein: CASSFRTGRSTEAFF
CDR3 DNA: TGTGCCAGCAGCTTTCGGACAGGGCGGAGTACTGAAGCTTTCTTT

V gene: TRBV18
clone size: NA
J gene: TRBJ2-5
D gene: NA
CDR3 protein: CASSLGTVPQETQYF
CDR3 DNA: TGTGCCAGCTCACTCGGGACTGTCCCCCAAGAGACCCAGTACTTC

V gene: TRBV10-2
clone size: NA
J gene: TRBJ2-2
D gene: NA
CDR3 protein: CASSVPQGFSTGELFF
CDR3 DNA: TGCGCCAGCAGTGTCCCCCAAGGGTTTTCCACCGGGGAGCTGTTTTTT

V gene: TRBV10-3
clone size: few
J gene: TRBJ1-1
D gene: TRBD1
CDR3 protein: CAISESGTVNTEAFF
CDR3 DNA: TGTGCCATCAGTGAGTCAGGGACAGTTAACACTGAAGCTTTCTTT

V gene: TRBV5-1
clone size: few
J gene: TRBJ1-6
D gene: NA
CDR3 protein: CASSLFRTEYNSPLHF
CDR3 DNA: TGCGCCAGCAGCTTGTTTCGGACAGAATATAATTCACCCCTCCACTTT

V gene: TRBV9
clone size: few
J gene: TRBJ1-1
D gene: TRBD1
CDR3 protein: CASSVAGQGEKAFF
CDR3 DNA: TGTGCCAGCAGCGTAGCAGGCCAGGGGGAGAAGGCTTTCTTT

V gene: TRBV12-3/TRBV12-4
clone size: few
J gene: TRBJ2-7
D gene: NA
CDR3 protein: CASSLYGDTYEQYF
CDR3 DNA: TGTGCCAGCAGTTTATATGGGGACACCTACGAGCAGTACTTC

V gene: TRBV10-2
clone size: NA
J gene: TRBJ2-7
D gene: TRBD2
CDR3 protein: CASSPALAGSSYEQYF
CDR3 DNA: TGCGCCAGCAGCCCAGCACTAGCGGGGAGCTCCTACGAGCAGTACTTC

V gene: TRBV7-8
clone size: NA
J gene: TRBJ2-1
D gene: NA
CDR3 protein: CASSLVAGDEFF
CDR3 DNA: TGTGCCAGCAGCTTAGTTGCGGGTGATGAGTTCTTC

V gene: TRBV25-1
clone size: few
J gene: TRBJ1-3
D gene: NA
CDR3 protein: CASSELYENTIYF
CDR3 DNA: TGTGCCAGCAGTGAACTGTATGAGAACACCATATATTTT